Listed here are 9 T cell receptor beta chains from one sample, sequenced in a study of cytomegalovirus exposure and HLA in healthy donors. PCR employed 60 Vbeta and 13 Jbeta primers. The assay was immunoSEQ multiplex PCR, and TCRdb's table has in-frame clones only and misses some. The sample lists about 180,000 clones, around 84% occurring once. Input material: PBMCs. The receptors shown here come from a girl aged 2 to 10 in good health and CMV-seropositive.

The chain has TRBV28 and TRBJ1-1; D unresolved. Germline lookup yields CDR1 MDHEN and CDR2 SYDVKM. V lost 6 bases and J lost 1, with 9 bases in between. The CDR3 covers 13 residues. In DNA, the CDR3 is TGTGCCAGCAGCCCCGGGAGGAACACTGAAGCTTTCTTT. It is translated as CASSPGRNTEAFF. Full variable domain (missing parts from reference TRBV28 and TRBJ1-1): DVKVTQSSRYLVKRTGEKVFLECVQDMDHENMFWYRQDPGLGLRLIYFSYDVKMKEKGDIPEGYSVSREKKERFSLILESASTNQTSMYLCASSPGRNTEAFFGQGTRLTVV.

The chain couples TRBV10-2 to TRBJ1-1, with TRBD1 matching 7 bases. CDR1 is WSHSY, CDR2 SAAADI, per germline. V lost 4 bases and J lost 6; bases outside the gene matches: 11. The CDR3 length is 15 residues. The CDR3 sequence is CASSAGQTLRAEAFF. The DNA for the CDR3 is TGCGCCAGCAGTGCGGGACAGACCCTTCGGGCTGAAGCTTTCTTT.

The CDR3 nucleotides are TGTGCCTGGAGTGGGATAGCGGGGGACAATGAGCAGTTCTTC. It specifies CAWSGIAGDNEQFF. V gene TRBV30 combines with J gene TRBJ2-1, with 9 bases that match TRBD2. The CDR3 runs to 14 residues. In germline, CDR1 is GTSNPN, CDR2 SVGIG (reference sequence). V trimming: 1 base; J trimming: 5 bases; junction bases outside the gene matches: 3.

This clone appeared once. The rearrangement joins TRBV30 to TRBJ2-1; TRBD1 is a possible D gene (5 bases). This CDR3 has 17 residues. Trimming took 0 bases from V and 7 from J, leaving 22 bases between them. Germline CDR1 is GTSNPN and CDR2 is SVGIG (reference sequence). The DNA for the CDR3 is TGTGCCTGGAGTGTACGAATCTTCTGGCGACAGCTTAATGAGCAGTTCTTC. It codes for CAWSVRIFWRQLNEQFF.

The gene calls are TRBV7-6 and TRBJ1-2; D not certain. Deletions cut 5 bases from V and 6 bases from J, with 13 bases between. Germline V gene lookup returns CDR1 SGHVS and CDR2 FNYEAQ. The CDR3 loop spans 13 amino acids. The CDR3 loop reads CASSLGVLDGYTF. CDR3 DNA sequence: TGTGCCAGCAGCCTAGGCGTCTTGGATGGCTACACCTTC.

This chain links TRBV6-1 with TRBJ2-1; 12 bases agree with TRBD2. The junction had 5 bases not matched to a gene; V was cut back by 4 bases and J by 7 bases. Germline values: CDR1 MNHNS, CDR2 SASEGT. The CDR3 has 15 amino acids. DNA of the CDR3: TGTGCCAGCAGTGGAGGGCTAGCGGGGGGGAATGAGCAGTTCTTC. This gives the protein CASSGGLAGGNEQFF.

The CDR3 sequence: CASSLTGGLEAFF. In DNA form, the CDR3 reads TGTGCCAGCAGTTTAACAGGGGGACTTGAAGCTTTCTTT. This sequence joins TRBV6-5 and TRBJ1-1, with TRBD1 matching over 8 bases. The CDR3 spans 13 residues. Germline V lookup: CDR1 MNHEY, CDR2 SVGAGI. The ends lost 4 bases at V and 7 bases at J; junction bases unmatched: 5.

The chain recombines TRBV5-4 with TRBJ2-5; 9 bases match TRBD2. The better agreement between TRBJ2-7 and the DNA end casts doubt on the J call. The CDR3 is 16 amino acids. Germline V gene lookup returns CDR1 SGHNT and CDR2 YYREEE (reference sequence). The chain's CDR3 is CASSLLRREGRYEQYF. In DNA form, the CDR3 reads TGTGCCAGCAGCTTGCTACGGCGGGAGGGCCGGTACGAGCAGTACTTC.

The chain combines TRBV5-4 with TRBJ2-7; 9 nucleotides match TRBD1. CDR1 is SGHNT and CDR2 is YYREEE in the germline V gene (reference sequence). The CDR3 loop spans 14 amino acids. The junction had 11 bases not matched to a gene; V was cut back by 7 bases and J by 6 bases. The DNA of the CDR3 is TGTGCCAGCGGACCGGGACAGGGAGTAGGCGAGCAGTACTTC. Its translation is CASGPGQGVGEQYF.